The 22 T cell receptor beta chains given below trace back to one sample, sequenced in a study of blood T cell repertoires in COVID-19. The table came from immunoSEQ multiplex PCR; TCRdb's copy has only in-frame clones and leaves some out. The data hold 120,000 to 150,000 clones, with around four fifths observed a single time. The specimen sequenced was peripheral blood. Receptor source: a woman aged 40-49 years with active or convalescent COVID-19.

This chain uses TRBV2 with TRBJ1-1; TRBD1 matches 12 bases. The V segment lost 8 bases and the J segment 8 bases; nucleotides outside the gene matches: 12. CDR1 and CDR2 from the germline V gene are SNHLY and FYNNEI. The CDR3 has 15 amino acids. CDR3 in DNA: TGTGCCAGCCGAAACAGTGGGACAGGGGGCTCGGAAGCTTTCTTT. Translating gives CASRNSGTGGSEAFF.

This clone turned up a few times. The chain couples TRBV7-2 to TRBJ1-2, with 10 bases identical to TRBD1. The CDR3 has 14 amino acids. Germline CDR1 is SGHTA and CDR2 is FQGNSA. After removal of 3 bases from V and 8 bases from J, the junction contained 6 bases not matched to a gene. The CDR3 loop is CASSLGQGMRGYTF. The CDR3 DNA is TGTGCCAGCAGCTTGGGACAGGGGATGAGAGGCTACACCTTC.

The genes are TRBV11-2 and TRBJ1-2, with D perhaps matching TRBD1 (6 bases). V was clipped by 3 bases and J by 4 bases, with 12 bases between them. The CDR3 runs to 14 residues. CDR1 is SGHAT, CDR2 FQNNGV, per germline. The CDR3 region has the DNA TGTGCCAGCAGCTTGCGCGGGGGCCTCTATGGCTACACCTTC. This translates into CASSLRGGLYGYTF.

The J gene is TRBJ1-2, the V gene TRBV27, with 7 bases aligning to TRBD1. This CDR3 contains 15 residues. Trimming removed 3 bases from V and 1 base from J; junction bases left unmatched: 5. Germline assignment: CDR1 MNHEY and CDR2 SMNVEV (reference sequence). The CDR3 bases are TGTGCCAGCAGTTTCGCGGACAGGATTAACTATGGCTACACCTTC. This gives the protein CASSFADRINYGYTF.

This chain connects TRBV11-2 to TRBJ1-2; D is possibly TRBD1 (5 bases). The germline CDR1 and CDR2 sequences are SGHAT and FQNNGV. V was pared by 6 bases and J by 8 bases, with 16 bases between. The CDR3 extends over 13 amino acids. The CDR3 DNA follows: TGTGCCAGCAGTCTAAGGGGATTGGGCGGCTACACCTTC. Translating it yields CASSLRGLGGYTF.

The rearrangement links TRBV27 to TRBJ2-3; 14 nucleotides match TRBD2. The CDR3 runs to 18 residues. The germline V gene encodes CDR1 MNHEY and CDR2 SMNVEV (reference sequence). J was trimmed by 1 base and V by 2 bases; bases with no gene match: 5. The CDR3 bases are TGTGCCAGCAGTTTACAGAGACTAGCGGGGGGGGGCACAGATACGCAGTATTTT. It yields the protein CASSLQRLAGGGTDTQYF.

The rearrangement uses TRBV19 and TRBJ1-5; 7 positions agree with TRBD1. Looked up from germline, CDR1 is LNHDA and CDR2 is SQIVND (reference sequence). The CDR3 has 12 amino acids. The V and J ends lost 8 bases and 4 bases, in that order; junction bases with no gene match: 2. The CDR3 loop reads CASGQVNQPQHF. In nucleotides, the CDR3 is TGTGCCAGTGGACAGGTTAATCAGCCCCAGCATTTT.

V and J are TRBV10-2 and TRBJ2-3, with D possibly TRBD2 on 7 matching bases. From germline, CDR1 is WSHSY and CDR2 SAAADI. The CDR3 has 14 amino acids. Trimming shortened V by 4 bases and J by 5 bases, and 13 bases separated the two germline ends. CDR3 in DNA: TGCGCCAGCAGTGCCGGGGGGCGGAAAGATACGCAGTATTTT. Protein sequence: CASSAGGRKDTQYF.

The chain uses TRBV18 and TRBJ1-5; D is perhaps TRBD1 (5 bases). Trimming pared 6 bases from V and 1 base from J, leaving 10 bases between. There are 14 residues in the CDR3. CDR1 is KGHSH and CDR2 is LQKENI in the germline V gene. The CDR3 reads CASSQGGSNQPQHF. DNA of the CDR3: TGTGCCAGCTCCCAGGGCGGCAGCAATCAGCCCCAGCATTTT.

The chain joins TRBV2 to TRBJ2-1; 8 nucleotides match TRBD1. The CDR3 runs to 17 residues. In germline, CDR1 is SNHLY, CDR2 FYNNEI. Germline trimming cut 5 bases from V and 4 bases from J; bases unmatched to any gene: 13. The CDR3 DNA sequence: TGTGCCAGCAGTAAGAGCATGGGGACAGGATCTTACAATGAGCAGTTCTTC. Translated, it gives CASSKSMGTGSYNEQFF.

The chain carries TRBV2 and TRBJ2-1; TRBD1 matches at 7 bases. CDR1 is SNHLY and CDR2 is FYNNEI in the germline V gene. The V gene end was trimmed by 5 bases and the J gene end by 7 bases; junction bases not matched to a gene: 11. The CDR3 length is 15 residues. The CDR3 loop is CASSKGGHRWNEQFF. DNA of the CDR3: TGTGCCAGCAGTAAAGGGGGCCACAGGTGGAATGAGCAGTTCTTC. The full variable domain, rest sourced from reference TRBV2 and TRBJ2-1, is EPEVTQTPSHQVTQMGQEVILRCVPISNHLYFYWYRQILGQKVEFLVSFYNNEISEKSEIFDDQFSVERPDGSNFTLKIRSTKLEDSAMYFCASSKGGHRWNEQFFGPGTRLTVL.

CDR3 sequence (DNA): TGTGCCAGTAGACGGACTTCCCAGGGGCACCTGGACGGCTACACCTTC. Its protein product is CASRRTSQGHLDGYTF. V and J are TRBV19 and TRBJ1-2; weak D call: TRBD1 (6 bases). The CDR3 consists of 16 residues. The germline V gene encodes CDR1 LNHDA and CDR2 SQIVND (reference sequence). Trimming removed 6 bases from V and 8 bases from J, with 25 bases in between.

The chain carries TRBV18 and TRBJ2-7; D is unresolved. The V and J ends lost 4 bases and 1 base respectively, with 8 bases between them. The CDR3 is 13 amino acids. Germline V gene sequence: CDR1 KGHSH, CDR2 LQKENI. This chain's CDR3 is CASSLAESYEQYF. DNA for the CDR3: TGTGCCAGCTCACTGGCGGAATCCTACGAGCAGTACTTC. Supplemented by reference TRBV18 and TRBJ2-7, the full variable domain reads NAGVMQNPRHLVRRRGQEARLRCSPMKGHSHVYWYRQLPEEGLKFMVYLQKENIIDESGMPKERFSAEFPKEGPSILRIQQVVRGDSAAYFCASSLAESYEQYFGPGTRLTVT.

V usage is TRBV6-5 and J usage is TRBJ2-2, with D tentatively TRBD1 (5 bases). This CDR3 is built from 15 residues. V was shortened by 5 bases and J by 5 bases, with 15 bases between the two germline ends. Germline V gives CDR1 MNHEY, CDR2 SVGAGI. This CDR3 is CASSISQGFTGELFF. The CDR3 region has the DNA TGTGCCAGCAGTATTAGCCAGGGCTTTACCGGGGAGCTGTTTTTT.

This clone has only one observation. The chain employs TRBV24-1 and TRBJ1-1, with TRBD1 as a possible D gene (5 bases). The CDR3 is made up of 13 amino acids. Trimming removed 6 bases at V and 1 base at J, with 8 bases between. The germline gives CDR1 KGHDR, CDR2 SFDVKD. CDR3 bases: TGTGCCACCAGTTGGGGCCAGAACACTGAAGCTTTCTTT. Amino acid sequence: CATSWGQNTEAFF.

The chain couples TRBV6-5 to TRBJ2-1; the match to TRBD1 covers 9 bases. This CDR3 contains 15 residues. The V segment lost 7 bases and the J segment 5 bases; nucleotides outside the gene matches: 9. Per the germline V gene, CDR1 is MNHEY and CDR2 is SVGAGI. In nucleotides, the CDR3 is TGTGCCAGCATTAAACAGGGGGCGCGTAACAATGAGCAGTTCTTC. Translating gives CASIKQGARNNEQFF.

The chain uses TRBV5-1 and TRBJ2-1; D may be TRBD2 (6 bases). CDR1 SGHRS and CDR2 YFSETQ come from the germline V gene. V dropped 1 base and J dropped 8 bases, with 16 bases sitting between them. The CDR3 sequence is 15 residues long. CDR3 bases: TGCGCCAGCAGCTTGAATGGACTATCAGGAGATGAGCAGTTCTTC. It codes for CASSLNGLSGDEQFF.

This chain links TRBV2 with TRBJ2-7; 8 bases are shared with TRBD1. J lost 2 bases, V lost 7 bases, and 13 bases had no gene match. From germline, CDR1 is SNHLY and CDR2 FYNNEI. The CDR3 length is 16 residues. CDR3 loop: CASIRLRTGFTYEQYF. The CDR3 nucleotides read TGTGCCAGCATTAGACTCCGGACAGGGTTTACCTACGAGCAGTACTTC.

The chain has TRBV24-1 and TRBJ2-2; D unresolved. Germline values: CDR1 KGHDR, CDR2 SFDVKD. The CDR3 totals 14 residues. Between the trimmed V and J ends, which lost 3 bases and 9 bases, there was a span of 13 bases. The CDR3 DNA is TGTGCCACCAGTGATCCATCTACAGTCCGGGAGCTGTTTTTT. It encodes CATSDPSTVRELFF.

The V and J genes are TRBV19 and TRBJ2-7, with TRBD2 identical over 9 bases. V shed 10 bases and J 2 bases; nucleotides not matched to a gene: 6. The CDR3 is made up of 13 amino acids. In germline, CDR1 is LNHDA, CDR2 SQIVND (reference sequence). Here the CDR3 reads CATTGGRAYEQYF. The CDR3 coding sequence is TGTGCCACCACGGGCGGGAGGGCCTACGAGCAGTACTTC.

This chain uses TRBV19 with TRBJ1-5; 8 bases fit TRBD1. The CDR3 contains 13 residues. V trimming: 8 bases; J trimming: 6 bases; junction bases outside the gene matches: 6. CDR1 is LNHDA, CDR2 SQIVND, per germline (reference sequence). This CDR3 is CASGGTGGQPQHF. The CDR3 DNA sequence: TGTGCCAGTGGGGGGACAGGAGGTCAGCCCCAGCATTTT.

The V gene is TRBV5-4, the J gene TRBJ1-2; TRBD1 matches at 9 bases. The CDR3 has 13 residues. The ends lost 7 bases at V and 2 bases at J; junction bases unmatched: 3. Germline V gives CDR1 SGHNT, CDR2 YYREEE (reference sequence). CDR3 sequence: CASGDRGNYGYTF. In DNA, the CDR3 is TGTGCCAGCGGAGACAGGGGGAACTATGGCTACACCTTC.